The clone carrying this T cell receptor beta chain has more than one count but fewer than ten. The sample is drawn from a study of blood T cells in healthy people across ages. A second about 6 to 12 cycle PCR used barcoded and J-beta primers. TCRdb redid the calling of the 5' RACE reads with MiXCR, one entry per CDR3 protein. There are fewer than 1.5 million distinct CDR3 sequences in the sample; around two fifths occur only once, and 7.9% lies in the top ten. The TCR comes from a woman aged 18-29 years in good health. Source material: blood.

CDR3 amino acids: CASSLTEGETQYF. In DNA, the CDR3 is TGTGCCAGCAGTTTAACCGAGGGCGAGACCCAGTACTTC. The chain recombines TRBV27 with TRBJ2-5, with a tentative D call TRBD2 (5 bases). Germline assignment: CDR1 MNHEY and CDR2 SMNVEV (reference sequence). This CDR3 is built from 13 residues. The V and J ends lost 2 bases and 5 bases respectively, with 9 bases between them.